This paragraph reports one TCR beta chain. Germline lookup yields CDR1 SGHRS and CDR2 YFSETQ. The CDR3 loop spans 15 amino acids. V was clipped by 4 bases and J by 9 bases, with 20 bases between them. This sample is drawn from a study of blood T cell repertoires in COVID-19. Study-level information: COVID-19 samples collected from the United States, Italy and Spain covered acute and convalescent phases. PBMCs, B-cell-depleted T cells, or T cells provided the cDNA or gDNA that made up the material.

TCRdb keeps only in-frame clones here, not all; method: immunoSEQ multiplex PCR. The table records 200,000 to 250,000 clones, roughly 75% of them present only once. Sequenced: peripheral blood. The TCR comes from a woman in her seventies with acute or convalescent COVID-19. The chain employs TRBV5-1 and TRBJ2-1; D is ambiguous. CDR3 protein: CASSPPVYSPPEQFF. CDR3 nucleotide sequence: TGCGCCAGCAGCCCCCCCGTATACAGCCCTCCTGAGCAGTTCTTC.